This TCR beta chain came from a study of PD-L1 blockade in urothelial cancer. The wider study: Blood underwent analysis 3 weeks (second dose) and 6 weeks after treatment began.

The time point here: pretreatment peripheral blood. Germline lookup yields CDR1 SNHLY and CDR2 FYNNEI. The CDR3 contains 13 residues. J was trimmed by 7 bases and V by 7 bases; bases with no gene match: 5. Assay: immunoSEQ multiplex PCR; the TCRdb copy retains only in-frame clones and omits some. The sample comprises about 95,000 clones, roughly 89% of which are singletons, and around 1.5% rests with the top ten. The J gene is TRBJ2-7, the V gene TRBV2; 12 bases align to TRBD1. The sequencing used PBMCs, collected around atezolizumab (anti-PD-L1) treatment. This clonotype was sampled from a man between 60 and 70 years old with urothelial cancer. DNA for the CDR3: TGTGCCAGCAAGGGACAGGGGGCGGGGGAGCAGTACTTC. It codes for CASKGQGAGEQYF. Full variable domain (rest looked up from reference TRBV2 and TRBJ2-7): EPEVTQTPSHQVTQMGQEVILRCVPISNHLYFYWYRQILGQKVEFLVSFYNNEISEKSEIFDDQFSVERPDGSNFTLKIRSTKLEDSAMYFCASKGQGAGEQYFGPGTRLTVT.